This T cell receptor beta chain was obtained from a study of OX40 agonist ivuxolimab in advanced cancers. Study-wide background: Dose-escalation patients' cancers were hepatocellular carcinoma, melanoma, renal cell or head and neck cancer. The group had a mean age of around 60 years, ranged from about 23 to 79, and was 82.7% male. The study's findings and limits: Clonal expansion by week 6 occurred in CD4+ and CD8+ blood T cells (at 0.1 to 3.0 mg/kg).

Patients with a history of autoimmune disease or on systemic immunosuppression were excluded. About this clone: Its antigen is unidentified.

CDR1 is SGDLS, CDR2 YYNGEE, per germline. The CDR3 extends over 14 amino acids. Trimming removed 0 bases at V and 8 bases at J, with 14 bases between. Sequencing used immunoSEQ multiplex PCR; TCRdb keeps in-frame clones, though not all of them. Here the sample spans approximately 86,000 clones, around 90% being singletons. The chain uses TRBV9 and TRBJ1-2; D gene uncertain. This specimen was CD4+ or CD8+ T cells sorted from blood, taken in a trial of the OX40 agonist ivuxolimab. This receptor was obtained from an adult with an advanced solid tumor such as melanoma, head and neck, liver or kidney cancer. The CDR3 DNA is TGTGCCAGCAGCGTAGCAGACCATATGGGAGGCTACACCTTC. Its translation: CASSVADHMGGYTF. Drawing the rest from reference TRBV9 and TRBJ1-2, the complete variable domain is DSGVTQTPKHLITATGQRVTLRCSPRSGDLSVYWYQQSLDQGLQFLIQYYNGEERAKGNILERFSAQQFPDLHSELNLSSLELGDSALYFCASSVADHMGGYTFGSGTRLTVV.